The TCR beta chain under discussion was sequenced for a study of blood T cell repertoires in COVID-19. Study as a whole: Italy, Spain and the United States were the sources of the convalescent and acute COVID-19 samples.

In germline, CDR1 is SEHNR, CDR2 FQNEAQ (reference sequence). The CDR3 consists of 17 residues. The V gene end was trimmed by 7 bases and the J gene end by 4 bases; junction bases not matched to a gene: 16. The method was immunoSEQ multiplex PCR; TCRdb's version includes in-frame clones alone and lacks a portion of them. The sample includes around 280,000 clones, around 86% of them seen just once. This sequence was found in a woman aged 25 to 45 who had recovered from COVID-19. Source material: peripheral blood. J is TRBJ2-1 and V is TRBV7-9; 7 bases fit TRBD2. DNA for the CDR3: TGTGCCAGCATTAGGGGTGAGGCGGGAGTTAAATACAATGAGCAGTTCTTC. It encodes CASIRGEAGVKYNEQFF.